These T cell receptor beta chains were read from a single sample in a study of blood T cell repertoires in COVID-19. Clones were read by immunoSEQ multiplex PCR, and TCRdb kept only the in-frame ones, dropping some. The sample includes roughly 250,000 clones, 79% seen only once; the top ten take about 4%. The sample comprised peripheral blood. Receptors originate from a woman in her forties with active or convalescent COVID-19. CDR3s leave out the opening cysteine and the closing phenylalanine or tryptophan.

j_gene: TRBJ1-1; v_gene: TRBV5-1; CDR3aa: ASSSQGYTEAF
j_gene: TRBJ2-5; v_gene: TRBV7-2; CDR3aa: ASSSGRRGSFQETQY
j_gene: TRBJ2-2; v_gene: TRBV19; CDR3aa: ASSMGRTVGGTGELF
j_gene: TRBJ2-7; v_gene: TRBV19; CDR3aa: ASSTLQGSYEQY
j_gene: TRBJ1-5; v_gene: TRBV2; CDR3aa: ASREEANQPQH
j_gene: TRBJ2-3; v_gene: TRBV6-6; CDR3aa: ASRDRISTDTQY
j_gene: TRBJ1-4; v_gene: TRBV7-2; CDR3aa: ASSIAGGNEKLF
j_gene: TRBJ1-2; v_gene: TRBV25-1; CDR3aa: ASSDYSLYGYT
j_gene: TRBJ2-3; v_gene: TRBV9; CDR3aa: ANSPRPQGDTQY
j_gene: TRBJ2-4; v_gene: TRBV3-1/TRBV3-2; CDR3aa: ASSPKKGRVEDIQY
j_gene: TRBJ2-3; v_gene: TRBV2; CDR3aa: ASSRDRGSTDTQY
j_gene: TRBJ2-5; v_gene: TRBV11-3; CDR3aa: ASSAASDGDQETQY
j_gene: TRBJ1-5; v_gene: TRBV2; CDR3aa: ASSPGLQPQH
j_gene: TRBJ2-2; v_gene: TRBV9; CDR3aa: ASSVQGGSTGELF
j_gene: TRBJ2-3; v_gene: TRBV6-6; CDR3aa: ASSHLGQGQDTQY
j_gene: TRBJ2-6; v_gene: TRBV14; CDR3aa: ASSLTGTASGANVLT
j_gene: TRBJ1-5; v_gene: TRBV7-8; CDR3aa: ASSPRQGNQPQH
j_gene: TRBJ1-3; v_gene: TRBV30; CDR3aa: AWSPDSPSGNTIY
j_gene: TRBJ1-6; v_gene: TRBV30; CDR3aa: AWTIDRGRNSPLH
j_gene: TRBJ2-1; v_gene: TRBV7-3; CDR3aa: ASSPRTQDEQF
j_gene: TRBJ1-1; v_gene: TRBV12-3/TRBV12-4; CDR3aa: ASSYRTEAF
j_gene: TRBJ2-7; v_gene: TRBV9; CDR3aa: ASSVRGHGYEQY
j_gene: TRBJ2-1; v_gene: TRBV10-3; CDR3aa: AIQQGAYHNEQF
j_gene: TRBJ2-5; v_gene: TRBV10-3; CDR3aa: AIGQGQETQY
j_gene: TRBJ2-3; v_gene: TRBV7-2; CDR3aa: ASSSLAGGADTQY
j_gene: TRBJ1-6; v_gene: TRBV11-1; CDR3aa: ASSFRAGPNSPLH
j_gene: TRBJ1-2; v_gene: TRBV19; CDR3aa: ASSQAGGADGYT
j_gene: TRBJ1-1; v_gene: TRBV28; CDR3aa: ASSDRLKEAF
j_gene: TRBJ2-1; v_gene: TRBV3-1/TRBV3-2; CDR3aa: ASSPRAGGGNEQF
j_gene: TRBJ2-1; v_gene: TRBV9; CDR3aa: ASTSGTSYNEQF
j_gene: TRBJ2-5; v_gene: TRBV15; CDR3aa: ATSHRELQETQY
j_gene: TRBJ2-1; v_gene: TRBV9; CDR3aa: ASSVTGLNYNEQF
j_gene: TRBJ2-2; v_gene: TRBV4-1; CDR3aa: ASSQQGQNTGELF
j_gene: TRBJ2-1; v_gene: TRBV4-1; CDR3aa: ASSQFIQGSGEQF
j_gene: TRBJ2-1; v_gene: TRBV19; CDR3aa: ASNKRAASYNEQF
j_gene: TRBJ1-2; v_gene: TRBV24-1; CDR3aa: ATSDLTPGQGMDGYT